Listed below are T cell receptor beta chains from one sample, sequenced in a study of blood T cell repertoires in COVID-19. Generated by immunoSEQ multiplex PCR, the TCRdb table keeps only in-frame clones and is missing some. Here the sample spans 300,000 or so clones, 87% being singletons. Sample: PBMCs or T cells enriched from blood (not recorded which). These TCRs come from a woman aged 25 to 39 who had recovered from COVID-19. The CDR3 runs from the conserved cysteine through the conserved F or W. The D gene is left open where the match is weak. Not all rows give a size; the values are once, few, many and, for expanded clones, a class.

D gene: .; clone size: .; V gene: TRBV28; J gene: TRBJ1-2; CDR3 DNA: TGTGCCAGCACCCTAGACAGGCTCAACGGCTACACCTTC; CDR3 protein: CASTLDRLNGYTF
D gene: TRBD2; clone size: few; V gene: TRBV11-2; J gene: TRBJ2-2; CDR3 DNA: TGTGCCAGCAGCTTAGTTCCTAGCGGGGGGTCCGGGGAGCTGTTTTTT; CDR3 protein: CASSLVPSGGSGELFF
D gene: .; clone size: .; V gene: TRBV5-6; J gene: TRBJ1-6; CDR3 DNA: TGTGCCAGCAGTTCTAGACAGTACAATTCACCCCTCCACTTT; CDR3 protein: CASSSRQYNSPLHF
D gene: TRBD2; clone size: .; V gene: TRBV9; J gene: TRBJ2-3; CDR3 DNA: TGTGCCAGCAGCTTAATGGGCAGCGGGGCAACAGATACGCAGTATTTT; CDR3 protein: CASSLMGSGATDTQYF
D gene: .; clone size: .; V gene: TRBV15; J gene: TRBJ2-5; CDR3 DNA: TGTGCCACCAGCAGAGACCTTTGGGCAGGCCAAGAGACCCAGTACTTC; CDR3 protein: CATSRDLWAGQETQYF
D gene: .; clone size: .; V gene: TRBV30; J gene: TRBJ1-6; CDR3 DNA: TGTGCCTGGAGTGTAGAACGGGGGCCCCTCCACTTT; CDR3 protein: CAWSVERGPLHF
D gene: TRBD1; clone size: few; V gene: TRBV27; J gene: TRBJ2-7; CDR3 DNA: TGTGCCAGCACCAAGAGGACAGGTTCCTACGAGCAGTACTTC; CDR3 protein: CASTKRTGSYEQYF
D gene: .; clone size: few; V gene: TRBV11-2; J gene: TRBJ2-3; CDR3 DNA: TGTGCCAGCAGCTTCCAGGGGATCGCGGATACGCAGTATTTT; CDR3 protein: CASSFQGIADTQYF
D gene: TRBD2; clone size: .; V gene: TRBV19; J gene: TRBJ2-5; CDR3 DNA: TGTGCCAGTAGTCCACTAGCGGGTGTAATGAGCCAGTACTTC; CDR3 protein: CASSPLAGVMSQYF
D gene: .; clone size: .; V gene: TRBV9; J gene: TRBJ1-5; CDR3 DNA: TGTGCCAGCAGCGTAGCGGGTGGGCCCCAGCATTTT; CDR3 protein: CASSVAGGPQHF
D gene: .; clone size: .; V gene: TRBV19; J gene: TRBJ1-2; CDR3 DNA: TGTGCCAGTAGTATGTCAGGGCCATCCCGCTATGGCTACACCTTC; CDR3 protein: CASSMSGPSRYGYTF
D gene: .; clone size: few; V gene: TRBV19; J gene: TRBJ1-4; CDR3 DNA: TGTGCCAGTAAGGACAGCCCTAATGAAAAACTGTTTTTT; CDR3 protein: CASKDSPNEKLFF
D gene: .; clone size: .; V gene: TRBV5-1; J gene: TRBJ2-3; CDR3 DNA: TGCGCCAGCAGCCGACTTGCCTCCGGGGGCACAGATACGCAGTATTTT; CDR3 protein: CASSRLASGGTDTQYF
D gene: TRBD1; clone size: .; V gene: TRBV4-1; J gene: TRBJ1-2; CDR3 DNA: TGCGCCAGCAGCCCACGGACAGGGAAAGGCTACACCTTC; CDR3 protein: CASSPRTGKGYTF
D gene: .; clone size: .; V gene: TRBV5-6; J gene: TRBJ2-1; CDR3 DNA: TGTGCCAGCAGCATACAGGGTTTTACCTACAATGAGCAGTTCTTC; CDR3 protein: CASSIQGFTYNEQFF
D gene: .; clone size: .; V gene: TRBV28; J gene: TRBJ1-5; CDR3 DNA: TGTGCCAGCAGTGCGAACTACCTAGGGCAGGGGAATCAGCCCCAGCATTTT; CDR3 protein: CASSANYLGQGNQPQHF
D gene: .; clone size: .; V gene: TRBV3-1/TRBV3-2; J gene: TRBJ1-1; CDR3 DNA: TGTGCCAGCAGCCACCGGTCCCTCACTGAAGCTTTCTTT; CDR3 protein: CASSHRSLTEAFF
D gene: TRBD2; clone size: .; V gene: TRBV6-4; J gene: TRBJ2-3; CDR3 DNA: TGTGCCAGCAGCCCTCTAGCGGGGGGGGCAGATACGCAGTATTTT; CDR3 protein: CASSPLAGGADTQYF
D gene: .; clone size: .; V gene: TRBV3-1/TRBV3-2; J gene: TRBJ1-3; CDR3 DNA: TGTGCCAGCAGCCAACCGGGGTTTGGAAACACCATATATTTT; CDR3 protein: CASSQPGFGNTIYF
D gene: .; clone size: .; V gene: TRBV7-9; J gene: TRBJ2-7; CDR3 DNA: TGTGCCAGCAGCCCACAGGAAGCCACTCACTACGAGCAGTACTTC; CDR3 protein: CASSPQEATHYEQYF
D gene: TRBD1; clone size: .; V gene: TRBV6-5; J gene: TRBJ2-7; CDR3 DNA: TGTGCCAGCAGCAAGGGGGGACAGGGTAGGTACGAGCAGTACTTC; CDR3 protein: CASSKGGQGRYEQYF
D gene: TRBD1; clone size: .; V gene: TRBV7-9; J gene: TRBJ1-6; CDR3 DNA: TGTGCCAGCAGCTTTCCGGGACAGAATAATTCACCCCTCCACTTT; CDR3 protein: CASSFPGQNNSPLHF
D gene: .; clone size: .; V gene: TRBV11-2; J gene: TRBJ2-5; CDR3 DNA: TGTGCCAGCACCAATCAAGAGACCCAGTACTTC; CDR3 protein: CASTNQETQYF
D gene: TRBD2; clone size: .; V gene: TRBV27; J gene: TRBJ2-3; CDR3 DNA: TGTGCCAGCAGAAAGCGGGGGGTCTCAGATACGCAGTATTTT; CDR3 protein: CASRKRGVSDTQYF
D gene: .; clone size: .; V gene: TRBV30; J gene: TRBJ1-1; CDR3 DNA: TGTGCCTGGAGGTCCCCGGGGAGGGACACTGAAGCTTTCTTT; CDR3 protein: CAWRSPGRDTEAFF
D gene: TRBD1; clone size: .; V gene: TRBV5-4; J gene: TRBJ1-4; CDR3 DNA: TGTGCCAGCAGCACGAAACAGGGGTCTAATGAAAAACTGTTTTTT; CDR3 protein: CASSTKQGSNEKLFF
D gene: .; clone size: few; V gene: TRBV29-1; J gene: TRBJ1-1; CDR3 DNA: TGCAGCGTCCGCTTGCGGGGGGATGACACTGAAGCTTTCTTT; CDR3 protein: CSVRLRGDDTEAFF
D gene: .; clone size: .; V gene: TRBV28; J gene: TRBJ2-7; CDR3 DNA: TGTGCCAGCTATCAGGGGTTGGGCTCCTACGAGCAGTACTTC; CDR3 protein: CASYQGLGSYEQYF
D gene: TRBD2; clone size: .; V gene: TRBV4-3; J gene: TRBJ2-3; CDR3 DNA: TGCGCCAGCAGCCAAGAAGTTAGCGGGGGCCGCGGGCGGCCTCGTAGCACAGATACGCAGTATTTT; CDR3 protein: CASSQEVSGGRGRPRSTDTQYF
D gene: .; clone size: few; V gene: TRBV25-1; J gene: TRBJ1-3; CDR3 DNA: TGTGCCAGCAGGGCCCCGACAGCCTTTTACCCCATATATTTT; CDR3 protein: CASRAPTAFYPIYF
D gene: .; clone size: .; V gene: TRBV29-1; J gene: TRBJ2-1; CDR3 DNA: TGCAGCGTTGAAGATCCCGGGAGCTTTGAGCAGTTCTTC; CDR3 protein: CSVEDPGSFEQFF
D gene: TRBD1; clone size: .; V gene: TRBV6-5; J gene: TRBJ2-5; CDR3 DNA: TGTGCCAGCAGGATGATACAGGGGGCTGCGGAGACCCAGTACTTC; CDR3 protein: CASRMIQGAAETQYF
D gene: TRBD1; clone size: .; V gene: TRBV27; J gene: TRBJ1-6; CDR3 DNA: TGTGCCAGCAGTTTTGACCCACAGGGGAACTATAATTCACCCCTCCACTTT; CDR3 protein: CASSFDPQGNYNSPLHF
D gene: TRBD1; clone size: .; V gene: TRBV27; J gene: TRBJ2-7; CDR3 DNA: TGTGCCAGCAGACGACAGGGGGTTTCCTACGAGCAGTACTTC; CDR3 protein: CASRRQGVSYEQYF
D gene: .; clone size: .; V gene: TRBV5-1; J gene: TRBJ2-3; CDR3 DNA: TGCGCCAGCCGCGGTGGGGACTATACGCAGTATTTT; CDR3 protein: CASRGGDYTQYF
D gene: TRBD2; clone size: .; V gene: TRBV5-1; J gene: TRBJ2-3; CDR3 DNA: TGCGCCAGCAGCTTGGGCTCGGGGGGTGCTGGGGATACGCAGTATTTT; CDR3 protein: CASSLGSGGAGDTQYF
D gene: TRBD2; clone size: .; V gene: TRBV24-1; J gene: TRBJ2-1; CDR3 DNA: TGTGCCACCAGTGATCTCGAGACTAGCGGGGGGCGGGGTGAGCAGTTCTTC; CDR3 protein: CATSDLETSGGRGEQFF
D gene: TRBD1; clone size: .; V gene: TRBV5-5; J gene: TRBJ1-1; CDR3 DNA: TGTGCCAGCAGCCCCTACGGGACAGTGAACACTGAAGCTTTCTTT; CDR3 protein: CASSPYGTVNTEAFF
D gene: TRBD1; clone size: .; V gene: TRBV19; J gene: TRBJ1-5; CDR3 DNA: TGTGCCAGTAGTCCCTCCTCGGACAGGGGGATTCAGCCCCAGCATTTT; CDR3 protein: CASSPSSDRGIQPQHF
D gene: .; clone size: .; V gene: TRBV29-1; J gene: TRBJ1-2; CDR3 DNA: TGCAGCGTTGAGGGGGGGCGCAAAGGCTATGGCTACACCTTC; CDR3 protein: CSVEGGRKGYGYTF
D gene: TRBD1; clone size: .; V gene: TRBV5-1; J gene: TRBJ1-6; CDR3 DNA: TGCGCCAGCAGCCGGGTGAGGGACAGGGTTAACAATAATTCACCCCTCCACTTT; CDR3 protein: CASSRVRDRVNNNSPLHF
D gene: .; clone size: .; V gene: TRBV19; J gene: TRBJ2-1; CDR3 DNA: TGTGCCAGTAGTATAGACAGAAATGAGCAGTTCTTC; CDR3 protein: CASSIDRNEQFF
D gene: TRBD1; clone size: .; V gene: TRBV25-1; J gene: TRBJ1-1; CDR3 DNA: TGTGCCAGCAGTGAGGACAGGGGGCGTTTTAGCACTGAAGCTTTCTTT; CDR3 protein: CASSEDRGRFSTEAFF
D gene: TRBD1; clone size: .; V gene: TRBV19; J gene: TRBJ1-6; CDR3 DNA: TGTGCCAGTAGTACTGGACAGGGGGATAATTCACCCCTCCACTTT; CDR3 protein: CASSTGQGDNSPLHF
D gene: TRBD2; clone size: .; V gene: TRBV6-4; J gene: TRBJ2-3; CDR3 DNA: TGTGCCAGCAGTGATAGCGGGGGGGCAGATACGCAGTATTTT; CDR3 protein: CASSDSGGADTQYF
D gene: .; clone size: .; V gene: TRBV28; J gene: TRBJ1-2; CDR3 DNA: TGTGCCAGCAGTTTACAGGGGCTCGACTATGGCTACACCTTC; CDR3 protein: CASSLQGLDYGYTF